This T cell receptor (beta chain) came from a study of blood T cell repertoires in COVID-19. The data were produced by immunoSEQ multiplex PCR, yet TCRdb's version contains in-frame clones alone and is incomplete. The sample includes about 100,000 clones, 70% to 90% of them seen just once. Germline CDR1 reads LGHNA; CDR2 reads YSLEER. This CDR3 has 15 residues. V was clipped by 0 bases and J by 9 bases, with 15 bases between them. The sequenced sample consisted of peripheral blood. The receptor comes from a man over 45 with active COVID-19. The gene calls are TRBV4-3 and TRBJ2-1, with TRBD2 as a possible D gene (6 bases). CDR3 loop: CASSQDHIRGGEQFF. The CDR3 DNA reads TGCGCCAGCAGCCAAGACCATATACGGGGAGGTGAGCAGTTCTTC.